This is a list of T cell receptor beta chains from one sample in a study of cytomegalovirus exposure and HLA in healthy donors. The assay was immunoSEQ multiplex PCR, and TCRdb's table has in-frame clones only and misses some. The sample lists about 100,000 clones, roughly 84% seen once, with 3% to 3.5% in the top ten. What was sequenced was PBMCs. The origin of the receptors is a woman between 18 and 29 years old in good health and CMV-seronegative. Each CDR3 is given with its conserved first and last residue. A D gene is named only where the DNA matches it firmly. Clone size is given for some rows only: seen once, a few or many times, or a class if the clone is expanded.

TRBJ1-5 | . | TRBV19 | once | CASTPPGGESNQPQHF | TGTGCCAGTACCCCACCCGGCGGGGAGTCAAATCAGCCCCAGCATTTT
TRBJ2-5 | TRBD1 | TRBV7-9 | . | CASSTGTGRETQYF | TGTGCCAGCAGCACCGGGACAGGGAGGGAGACCCAGTACTTC
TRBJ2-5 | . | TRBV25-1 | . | CASSDEGDKGPETQYF | TGTGCCAGCAGTGACGAAGGGGACAAGGGCCCGGAGACCCAGTACTTC
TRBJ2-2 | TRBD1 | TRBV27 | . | CASSLGSRGTGGEVGELFF | TGTGCCAGCAGTTTAGGATCCCGCGGGACAGGGGGCGAGGTGGGGGAGCTGTTTTTT
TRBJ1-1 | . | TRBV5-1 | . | CASSQGGNTEAFF | TGCGCCAGCAGCCAGGGTGGGAACACTGAAGCTTTCTTT
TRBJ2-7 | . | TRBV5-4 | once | CASSNYRDSYEQYF | TGTGCCAGCAGCAACTACAGGGACTCCTACGAGCAGTACTTC
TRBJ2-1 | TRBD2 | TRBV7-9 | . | CASSLALRGSGGYNEQFF | TGTGCCAGCAGCTTAGCGCTTAGGGGTAGCGGGGGATACAATGAGCAGTTCTTC
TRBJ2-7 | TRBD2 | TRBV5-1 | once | CASSLARLAGTYEQYF | TGCGCCAGCAGCTTGGCCAGGCTAGCGGGGACCTACGAGCAGTACTTC
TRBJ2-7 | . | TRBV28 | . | CASSKTGISGYEQYF | TGTGCCAGCAGTAAAACAGGGATTTCGGGCTACGAGCAGTACTTC
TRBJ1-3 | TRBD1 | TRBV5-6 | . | CASSRDRKGNTIYF | TGTGCCAGCAGCAGGGACAGGAAAGGAAACACCATATATTTT
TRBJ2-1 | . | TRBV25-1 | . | CASSVSSESSYNEQFF | TGTGCCAGCAGTGTTTCTAGCGAAAGTTCCTACAATGAGCAGTTCTTC
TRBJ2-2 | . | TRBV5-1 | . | CASSLGGVRGTGELFF | TGCGCCAGCAGCTTGGGGGGCGTAAGAGGCACCGGGGAGCTGTTTTTT
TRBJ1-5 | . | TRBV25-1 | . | CASSPSGEPQHF | TGTGCCAGCAGCCCGAGCGGCGAGCCCCAGCATTTT
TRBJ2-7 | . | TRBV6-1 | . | CASSDHTRYEQYF | TGTGCCAGCAGTGACCACACTAGATACGAGCAGTACTTC
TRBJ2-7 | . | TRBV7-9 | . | CASSSPRQSYEQYF | TGTGCCAGCAGCTCCCCTAGACAGTCCTACGAGCAGTACTTC
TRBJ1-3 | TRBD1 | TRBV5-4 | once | CASSKQGSGNTIYF | TGTGCCAGCAGCAAACAGGGGTCTGGAAACACCATATATTTT
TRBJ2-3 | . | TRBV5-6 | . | CASSPGTFSTDTQYF | TGTGCCAGCAGCCCTGGGACTTTTAGCACAGATACGCAGTATTTT
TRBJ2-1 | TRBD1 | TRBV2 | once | CASRDSPYNEQFF | TGTGCCAGCCGGGACAGCCCCTACAATGAGCAGTTCTTC
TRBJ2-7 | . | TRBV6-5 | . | CASSSSYRISTYEQYF | TGTGCCAGCAGTTCCTCATATCGCATAAGCACCTACGAGCAGTACTTC
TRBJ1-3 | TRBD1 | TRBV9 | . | CASSGQGSSGNTIYF | TGTGCCAGCAGCGGACAGGGGAGCTCTGGAAACACCATATATTTT
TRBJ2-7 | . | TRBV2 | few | CASIEDSSYEQYF | TGTGCCAGCATTGAGGACAGCTCCTACGAGCAGTACTTC
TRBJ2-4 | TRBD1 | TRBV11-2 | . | CASSSYRGPAKNIQYF | TGTGCCAGCAGCTCATACAGGGGGCCAGCCAAAAACATTCAGTACTTC
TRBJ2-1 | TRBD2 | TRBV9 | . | CASSGRGGNYNEQFF | TGTGCCAGCAGCGGTCGGGGGGGAAACTACAATGAGCAGTTCTTC
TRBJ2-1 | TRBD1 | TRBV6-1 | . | CASSGTGGSYNEQFF | TGTGCCAGCAGTGGGACAGGGGGGTCCTACAATGAGCAGTTCTTC
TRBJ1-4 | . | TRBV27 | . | CASSGSVPNEKLFF | TGTGCCAGCAGTGGCAGTGTACCTAATGAAAAACTGTTTTTT
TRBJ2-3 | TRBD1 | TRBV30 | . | CAWGGQGAILTDTQYF | TGTGCCTGGGGGGGACAGGGGGCGATTCTTACAGATACGCAGTATTTT
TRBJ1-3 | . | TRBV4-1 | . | CASSQVISSSIYF | TGCGCCAGCAGCCAAGTGATTTCCAGTTCCATATATTTT
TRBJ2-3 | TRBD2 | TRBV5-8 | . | CASSLAGGATQYF | TGTGCCAGCAGCTTAGCGGGGGGTGCTACGCAGTATTTT
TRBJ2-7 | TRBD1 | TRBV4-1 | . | CASSQDDRVGEQYF | TGCGCCAGCAGCCAAGACGACAGGGTTGGAGAGCAGTACTTC
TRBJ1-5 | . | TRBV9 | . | CASGQGGQPQHF | TGTGCCAGCGGGCAGGGTGGACAGCCCCAGCATTTT
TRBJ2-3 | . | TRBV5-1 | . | CASSLRSAGVRGAQDTQYF | TGCGCCAGCAGCTTGAGATCGGCGGGGGTGAGGGGGGCACAAGATACGCAGTATTTT